This is a list of T cell receptor beta chains from one sample in a study of cytomegalovirus exposure and HLA in healthy donors. The data were produced by immunoSEQ multiplex PCR, yet TCRdb's version contains in-frame clones alone and is incomplete. The sample lists some 200,000 clones, around 86% occurring once. Sequenced sample: PBMCs. These receptors came from a man in his fifties or sixties in good health and CMV-seronegative. CDR3s include the opening cysteine and the closing phenylalanine or tryptophan.

V,J,CDR3
TRBV7-9,TRBJ2-1,CSSSPRAGGGISYNEQFF
TRBV25-1,TRBJ2-2,CATNTGTENTGELFF
TRBV15,TRBJ1-5,CATSPRDRVDQPQHF
TRBV6-5,TRBJ2-1,CASYYGLAGNNEQFF
TRBV7-9,TRBJ1-3,CASSPVQGTSGNTIYF
TRBV4-3,.,CASSQDLSLEQYF
TRBV5-1,TRBJ1-1,CASSLAPGNTEAFF
TRBV7-2,TRBJ2-7,CASSPPPSSYEQYF
TRBV7-9,TRBJ1-1,CASSYPGQGGTEAFF
TRBV6-1,TRBJ2-1,CASSDHPSRNEQFF
TRBV6-5,TRBJ1-4,CASRRTGENEKLFF
TRBV18,TRBJ2-5,CASSLGSRETQYF
TRBV2,TRBJ1-2,CASSESGNVPLYGYTF
TRBV15,.,CATSRDQVREQYF
TRBV29-1,TRBJ2-1,CSVERGSNEQFF
TRBV7-6,TRBJ2-7,CASSAEGQPDSYEQYF
TRBV2,TRBJ1-1,CASSELGVRAFF
TRBV7-3,TRBJ2-1,CASSPQPLAGEYNEQFF
TRBV2,TRBJ1-5,CASSDRTGGNQPQHF
TRBV7-3,TRBJ2-7,CASSCPDSYYEQYF
TRBV28,TRBJ2-1,CASSFYWGGTSGPNEQFF
TRBV7-8,TRBJ2-7,CASSPRDKAGEQYF
TRBV6-5,.,CASSYSSGRNEQYF
TRBV29-1,TRBJ1-1,CSVARGGNTEAFF
TRBV4-3,TRBJ2-3,CASSQDRTSGSTDTQYF
TRBV4-3,TRBJ1-1,CASSQDAYTGTEAFF
TRBV9,TRBJ1-2,CASRRDRGIDGYTF
TRBV5-6,TRBJ1-4,CASSPFRAGRGNEKLFF
TRBV5-6,TRBJ2-5,CASSLGGTGLWTETQYF
TRBV18,TRBJ2-5,CASSQLGIQETQYF
TRBV6-1,TRBJ1-5,CASSERTGWYSNQPQHF
TRBV19,TRBJ1-4,CASRNRGTNEKLFF
TRBV6-5,TRBJ1-1,CASTRQLNTEAFF
TRBV7-9,TRBJ2-7,CSSSLSGVYEQYF
TRBV15,TRBJ1-4,CATSRDWTGPNEKLFF
TRBV27,TRBJ1-1,CASRPEGGRLFTEAFF
TRBV5-5,TRBJ2-7,CASSLLDTLSYEQYF
TRBV7-4,TRBJ1-3,CASSYGHWERAYTIYF
TRBV7-2,TRBJ2-7,CASSLKTTQGATYEQYF
TRBV21-1,TRBJ1-4,CASSKGGGAPNEKLFF
TRBV4-1,TRBJ1-1,CASSHITSNEAFF
TRBV7-3,TRBJ1-2,CASSPNRGANYGYTF
TRBV11-2,TRBJ1-2,CASSLETGAQYGYTF
TRBV18,TRBJ1-1,CASSLGTANTEAFF
TRBV7-9,TRBJ1-3,CASSQTGNTIYF
TRBV19,TRBJ1-4,CASSPLGQGATNEKLFF
TRBV4-1,TRBJ2-3,CASSQQEVSSTDTQYF
TRBV9,TRBJ1-5,CASSVGPGGRNQPQHF
TRBV9,TRBJ2-7,CASSFSGLAGIYEQYF
TRBV21-1,TRBJ2-5,CASSLTGETQYF
TRBV4-1,TRBJ1-5,CASSQGGQALGNQPQHF
TRBV9,TRBJ1-5,CASSVGTGLTQPQHF
TRBV6-1,TRBJ2-5,CASSELSAGYQETQYF
TRBV15,TRBJ2-7,CATSRDTPKTSGGSSSYGQYF
TRBV4-2,TRBJ2-1,CASSQEWTSGGGYYNEQFF
TRBV5-4,TRBJ1-1,CASSPDGTGTQGAFF
TRBV5-1,TRBJ2-7,CASNEPGQGFYEQYF
TRBV13,.,CASSSGTSGFSYEQYF
TRBV5-1,TRBJ2-7,CASSPAVGTGTYEQYF
TRBV19,TRBJ2-7,CASSERTGPTYEQYF